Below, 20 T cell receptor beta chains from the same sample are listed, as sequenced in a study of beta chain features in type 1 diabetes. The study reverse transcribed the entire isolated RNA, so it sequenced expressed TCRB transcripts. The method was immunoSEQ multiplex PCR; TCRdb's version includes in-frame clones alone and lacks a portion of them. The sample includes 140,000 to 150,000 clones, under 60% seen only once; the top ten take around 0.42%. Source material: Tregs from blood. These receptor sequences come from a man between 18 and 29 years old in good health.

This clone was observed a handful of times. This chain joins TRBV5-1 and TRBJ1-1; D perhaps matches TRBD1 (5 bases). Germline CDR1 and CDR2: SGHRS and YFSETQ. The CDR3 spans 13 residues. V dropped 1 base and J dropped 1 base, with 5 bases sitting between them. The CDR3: CASSLTGNTEAFF. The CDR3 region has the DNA TGCGCCAGCAGCTTGACAGGGAACACTGAAGCTTTCTTT.

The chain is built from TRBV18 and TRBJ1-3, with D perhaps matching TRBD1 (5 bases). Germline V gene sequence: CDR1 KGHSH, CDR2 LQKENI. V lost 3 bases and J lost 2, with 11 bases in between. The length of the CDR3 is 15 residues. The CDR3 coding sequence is TGTGCCAGCTCACCTCAGGGTCTTCCTGGAAACACCATATATTTT. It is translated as CASSPQGLPGNTIYF.

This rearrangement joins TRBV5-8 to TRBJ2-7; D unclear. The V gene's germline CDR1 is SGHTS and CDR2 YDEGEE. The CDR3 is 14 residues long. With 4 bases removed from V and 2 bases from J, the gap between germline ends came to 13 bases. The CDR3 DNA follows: TGTGCCAGCAGCCTAGGTGGCAGAACCTACGAGCAGTACTTC. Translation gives CASSLGGRTYEQYF. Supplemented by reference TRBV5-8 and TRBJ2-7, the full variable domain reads EAGVTQSPTHLIKTRGQQATLRCSPISGHTSVYWYQQALGLGLQFLLWYDEGEERNRGNFPPRFSGRQFPNYSSELNVNALELEDSALYLCASSLGGRTYEQYFGPGTRLTVT.

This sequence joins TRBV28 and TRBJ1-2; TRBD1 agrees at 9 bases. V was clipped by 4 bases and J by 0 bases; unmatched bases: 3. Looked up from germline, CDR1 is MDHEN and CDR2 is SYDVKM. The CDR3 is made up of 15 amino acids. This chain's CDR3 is CASSSRDRANYGYTF. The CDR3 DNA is TGTGCCAGCAGTTCACGGGACAGGGCTAACTATGGCTACACCTTC.

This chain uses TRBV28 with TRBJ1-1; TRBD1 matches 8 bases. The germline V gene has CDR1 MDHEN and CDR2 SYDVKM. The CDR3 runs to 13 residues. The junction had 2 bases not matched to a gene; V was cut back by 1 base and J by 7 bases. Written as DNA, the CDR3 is TGTGCCAGCAGTTTATCAGGGGGCTATGAAGCTTTCTTT. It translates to CASSLSGGYEAFF.

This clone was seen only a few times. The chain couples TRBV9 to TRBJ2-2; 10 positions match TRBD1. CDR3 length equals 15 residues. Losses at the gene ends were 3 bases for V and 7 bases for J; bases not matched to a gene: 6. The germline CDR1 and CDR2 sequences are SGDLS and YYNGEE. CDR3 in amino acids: CASSAGQGVGGELFF. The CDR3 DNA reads TGTGCCAGCAGCGCCGGACAGGGGGTTGGCGGGGAGCTGTTTTTT.

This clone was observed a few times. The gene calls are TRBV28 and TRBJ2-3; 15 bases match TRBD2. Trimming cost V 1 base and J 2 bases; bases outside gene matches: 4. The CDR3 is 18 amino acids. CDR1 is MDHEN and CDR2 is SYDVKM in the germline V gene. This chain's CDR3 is CASSLFWTSGGATDTQYF. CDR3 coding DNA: TGTGCCAGCAGTTTATTCTGGACTAGCGGGGGGGCCACAGATACGCAGTATTTT.

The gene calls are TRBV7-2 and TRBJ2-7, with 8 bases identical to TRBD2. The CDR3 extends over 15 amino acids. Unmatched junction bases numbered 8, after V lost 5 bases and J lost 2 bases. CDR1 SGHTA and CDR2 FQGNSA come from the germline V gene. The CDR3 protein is CASSTESGGTYEQYF. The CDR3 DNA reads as TGTGCCAGCAGCACCGAGAGCGGGGGAACCTACGAGCAGTACTTC.

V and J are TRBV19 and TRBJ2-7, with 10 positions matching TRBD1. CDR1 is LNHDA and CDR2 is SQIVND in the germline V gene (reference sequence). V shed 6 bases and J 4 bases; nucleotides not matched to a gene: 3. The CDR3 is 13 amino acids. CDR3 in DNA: TGTGCCAGTAGGGACAGGGGGATTTACGAGCAGTACTTC. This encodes CASRDRGIYEQYF.

The CDR3 bases are TGCGCCAGCAGCTTTATGGCAGGACACTCCTACGAGCAGTACTTC. Amino acids: CASSFMAGHSYEQYF. The chain recombines TRBV5-1 with TRBJ2-7; perhaps TRBD1 as D (5 bases). This CDR3 contains 15 residues. CDR1 and CDR2 from the germline V gene are SGHRS and YFSETQ. V lost 2 bases, J lost 0 bases, and 12 bases lay in between.

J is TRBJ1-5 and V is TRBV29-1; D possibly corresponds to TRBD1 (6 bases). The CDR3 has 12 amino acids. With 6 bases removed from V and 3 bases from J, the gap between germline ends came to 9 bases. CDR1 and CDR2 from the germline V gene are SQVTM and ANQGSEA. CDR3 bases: TGCAGCGTGGGGGACATCAATCAGCCCCAGCATTTT. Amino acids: CSVGDINQPQHF.

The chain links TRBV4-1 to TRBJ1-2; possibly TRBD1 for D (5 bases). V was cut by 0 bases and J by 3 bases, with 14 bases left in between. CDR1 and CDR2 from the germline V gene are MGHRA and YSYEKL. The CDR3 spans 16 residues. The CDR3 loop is CASSQDPGTDHYGYTF. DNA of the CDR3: TGCGCCAGCAGCCAAGACCCAGGGACTGATCACTATGGCTACACCTTC.

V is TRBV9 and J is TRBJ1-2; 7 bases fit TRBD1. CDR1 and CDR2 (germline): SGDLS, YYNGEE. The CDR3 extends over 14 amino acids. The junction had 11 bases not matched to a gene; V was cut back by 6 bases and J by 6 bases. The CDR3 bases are TGTGCCAGCACCGAGACAGGGAGGTCGAATGGCTACACCTTC. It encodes CASTETGRSNGYTF.

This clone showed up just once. The CDR3 DNA is TGTGCCAGCAGTTTATATACAGGGTTGGCCGAGCAGTACTTC. It translates to CASSLYTGLAEQYF. This sequence joins TRBV28 and TRBJ2-7, with a weak D call TRBD1 (6 bases). CDR3 length: 14 residues. Germline-derived CDR1 and CDR2 are MDHEN and SYDVKM. Trimming cost V 1 base and J 6 bases, with 13 bases left between them.

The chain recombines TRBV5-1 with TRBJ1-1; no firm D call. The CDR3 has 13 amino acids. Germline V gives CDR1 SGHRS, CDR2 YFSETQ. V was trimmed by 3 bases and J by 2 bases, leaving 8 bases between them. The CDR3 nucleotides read TGCGCCAGCAGCTGGTACAGAAACACTGAAGCTTTCTTT. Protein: CASSWYRNTEAFF.

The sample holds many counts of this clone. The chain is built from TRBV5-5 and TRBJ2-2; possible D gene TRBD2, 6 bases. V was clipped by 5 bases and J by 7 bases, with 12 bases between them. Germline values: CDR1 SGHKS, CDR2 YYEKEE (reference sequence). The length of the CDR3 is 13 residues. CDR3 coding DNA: TGTGCCAGCAGTGCTGGAGGGTTCGGGGAGCTGTTTTTT. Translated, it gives CASSAGGFGELFF. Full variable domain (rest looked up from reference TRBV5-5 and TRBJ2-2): DAGVTQSPTHLIKTRGQQVTLRCSPISGHKSVSWYQQVLGQGPQFIFQYYEKEERGRGNFPDRFSARQFPNYSSELNVNALLLGDSALYLCASSAGGFGELFFGEGSRLTVL.

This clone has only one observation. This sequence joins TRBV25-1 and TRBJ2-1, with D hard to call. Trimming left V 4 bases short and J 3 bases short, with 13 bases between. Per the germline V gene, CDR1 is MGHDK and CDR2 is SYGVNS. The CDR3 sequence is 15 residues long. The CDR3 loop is CASSGTTRLYNEQFF. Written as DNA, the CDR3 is TGTGCCAGCAGTGGAACTACCAGACTCTACAATGAGCAGTTCTTC.

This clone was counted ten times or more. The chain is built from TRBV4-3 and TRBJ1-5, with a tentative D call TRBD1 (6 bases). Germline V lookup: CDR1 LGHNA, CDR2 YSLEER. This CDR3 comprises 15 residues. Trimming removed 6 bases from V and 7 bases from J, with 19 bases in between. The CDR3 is CASSLARGAGQPQHF. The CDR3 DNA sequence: TGCGCCAGCAGTTTAGCCAGGGGCGCGGGCCAGCCCCAGCATTTT.

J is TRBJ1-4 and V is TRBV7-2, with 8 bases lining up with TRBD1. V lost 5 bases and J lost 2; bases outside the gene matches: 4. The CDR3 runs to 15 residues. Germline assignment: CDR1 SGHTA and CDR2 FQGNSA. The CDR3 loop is CASSGRTGTNEKLFF. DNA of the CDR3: TGTGCCAGCAGCGGGCGGACAGGGACTAATGAAAAACTGTTTTTT.

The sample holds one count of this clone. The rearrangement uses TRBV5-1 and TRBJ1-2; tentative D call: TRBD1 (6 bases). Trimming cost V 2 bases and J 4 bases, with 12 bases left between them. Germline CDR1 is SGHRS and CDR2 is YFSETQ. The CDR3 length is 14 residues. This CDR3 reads CASSFGGPGYGYTF. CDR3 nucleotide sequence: TGCGCCAGCAGCTTCGGGGGGCCGGGCTATGGCTACACCTTC.